This is a list of T cell receptor beta chains from one sample in a study of blood T cells in healthy people across ages. TCRdb redid the calling of the 5' RACE reads with MiXCR, one entry per CDR3 protein. The sample contains some 900,000 distinct CDR3 sequences, 45% to 50% of which appear only once. The sample consisted of blood. All receptors derive from a man in his thirties or forties in good health. CDR3s leave out the opening cysteine and the closing phenylalanine or tryptophan. A D gene is named only where the DNA matches it firmly.

d_gene: TRBD2
j_gene: TRBJ2-3
v_gene: TRBV11-3
CDR3aa: ASSSGGTLPEAQY

d_gene: NA
j_gene: TRBJ2-1
v_gene: TRBV3-1
CDR3aa: ASSHLMSLARNEQF

d_gene: NA
j_gene: TRBJ1-6
v_gene: TRBV6-5
CDR3aa: ASSYLGSPLH

d_gene: TRBD1
j_gene: TRBJ1-2
v_gene: TRBV4-3
CDR3aa: ASSHDGDSPIYGYT

d_gene: TRBD1
j_gene: TRBJ2-1
v_gene: TRBV6-2/TRBV6-3
CDR3aa: ASSPLDRGSGDEQF

d_gene: TRBD2
j_gene: TRBJ2-1
v_gene: TRBV7-2
CDR3aa: ASSIPSGRDVNEQF

d_gene: NA
j_gene: TRBJ2-3
v_gene: TRBV11-2
CDR3aa: ASSAPLAPDAQY

d_gene: NA
j_gene: TRBJ2-5
v_gene: TRBV20-1
CDR3aa: SAIIRVQETQY

d_gene: NA
j_gene: TRBJ2-7
v_gene: TRBV18
CDR3aa: ASSPTPESSYEQY

d_gene: NA
j_gene: TRBJ2-3
v_gene: TRBV5-1
CDR3aa: ASSLLGQADTQY

d_gene: TRBD1
j_gene: TRBJ1-2
v_gene: TRBV4-2
CDR3aa: TSSPTTGEVYGYT

d_gene: NA
j_gene: TRBJ2-1
v_gene: TRBV6-5
CDR3aa: VSSKRTDYNEQF

d_gene: TRBD1
j_gene: TRBJ1-4
v_gene: TRBV10-3
CDR3aa: AISDPTTGLEKLF

d_gene: TRBD2
j_gene: TRBJ2-3
v_gene: TRBV5-1
CDR3aa: ASSLGASGGYTQY

d_gene: NA
j_gene: TRBJ2-5
v_gene: TRBV7-2
CDR3aa: ASSLIRLAETQY

d_gene: TRBD1
j_gene: TRBJ2-7
v_gene: TRBV5-6
CDR3aa: ASSPYVTGTYEQY

d_gene: NA
j_gene: TRBJ1-1
v_gene: TRBV5-1
CDR3aa: ASSLAQFNTEAF

d_gene: TRBD2
j_gene: TRBJ2-3
v_gene: TRBV6-1
CDR3aa: ASTDPGLGDTQY

d_gene: TRBD1
j_gene: TRBJ1-1
v_gene: TRBV2
CDR3aa: ASRSDRGTEAF

d_gene: TRBD1
j_gene: TRBJ1-5
v_gene: TRBV5-6
CDR3aa: ASSGGQGHSNQPQH

d_gene: TRBD2
j_gene: TRBJ2-5
v_gene: TRBV9
CDR3aa: AGRQRLAGSETQY

d_gene: TRBD2
j_gene: TRBJ2-3
v_gene: TRBV24-1
CDR3aa: ATGRLGLAGGTDTQY

d_gene: NA
j_gene: TRBJ2-1
v_gene: TRBV6-2/TRBV6-3
CDR3aa: AGSYSENYEQF

d_gene: TRBD1
j_gene: TRBJ2-7
v_gene: TRBV11-3
CDR3aa: ASALTGSSYEQY

d_gene: NA
j_gene: TRBJ2-3
v_gene: TRBV28
CDR3aa: ASNWPTSTTSTDTQY

d_gene: TRBD2
j_gene: TRBJ2-5
v_gene: TRBV5-1
CDR3aa: ASSSLSGLAGQETQY

d_gene: NA
j_gene: TRBJ2-7
v_gene: TRBV21-1
CDR3aa: ASGKLLSGRTLYEQY

d_gene: NA
j_gene: TRBJ2-4
v_gene: TRBV29-1
CDR3aa: SVRGVGVLRVIQY

d_gene: TRBD1
j_gene: TRBJ1-1
v_gene: TRBV28
CDR3aa: ASSLAQGADAEAF

d_gene: NA
j_gene: TRBJ2-5
v_gene: TRBV20-1
CDR3aa: SAEERVIETQY

d_gene: TRBD1
j_gene: TRBJ1-5
v_gene: TRBV7-9
CDR3aa: ASSANGQGHNQPQH

d_gene: NA
j_gene: TRBJ2-5
v_gene: TRBV12-3/TRBV12-4
CDR3aa: ASSLTTETRY

d_gene: TRBD1
j_gene: TRBJ1-2
v_gene: TRBV28
CDR3aa: ASSFIVGQGTANYGYT

d_gene: TRBD2
j_gene: TRBJ2-5
v_gene: TRBV5-6
CDR3aa: ASSSRLAGGLETQY

d_gene: NA
j_gene: TRBJ2-7
v_gene: TRBV29-1
CDR3aa: SVEERNTGAYEQY

d_gene: TRBD1
j_gene: TRBJ2-3
v_gene: TRBV7-9
CDR3aa: ASTGAGGYDTQY

d_gene: NA
j_gene: TRBJ2-7
v_gene: TRBV6-5
CDR3aa: ASSDRPNSYEQY

d_gene: NA
j_gene: TRBJ2-3
v_gene: TRBV5-1
CDR3aa: ASSEGSAADTQY

d_gene: TRBD2
j_gene: NA
v_gene: TRBV28
CDR3aa: ASSPGSGGYWETQY

d_gene: TRBD1
j_gene: TRBJ2-7
v_gene: TRBV6-2/TRBV6-3
CDR3aa: ASSSEGANPYEQY

d_gene: NA
j_gene: TRBJ2-7
v_gene: TRBV29-1
CDR3aa: SVQKALHYEQY

d_gene: NA
j_gene: TRBJ2-1
v_gene: TRBV12-3/TRBV12-4
CDR3aa: ASSFWAAQDYEQF

d_gene: NA
j_gene: TRBJ2-1
v_gene: TRBV3-1
CDR3aa: ASSPRIRIVGSYNEQF

d_gene: TRBD2
j_gene: TRBJ2-7
v_gene: TRBV4-1
CDR3aa: ASSQVLAERYEQY

d_gene: NA
j_gene: TRBJ2-2
v_gene: TRBV7-8
CDR3aa: ASSLVLLADYTGELF